The entry below describes one T cell receptor beta chain. The junction does not match germline at one end; this may be a read error. The data originate from a study of somatic mutations in cytotoxic T cells in rheumatoid arthritis. At the level of the study: Patients gave 30 ml EDTA peripheral blood immediately after diagnosis, prior to starting treatment.

The CDR3 has 9 amino acids. CDR1 is LNHDA and CDR2 is SQIVND in the germline V gene (reference sequence). Only in-frame clones appear in the TCRdb table, and some are missing; sequencing was by immunoSEQ multiplex PCR. This sample has fewer than 5,000 clones; 55% to 75% occur once, and the top ten carry roughly 39%. Source material: CD8+ T cells sorted from blood. The genes are TRBV19 and TRBJ1-1; the match to TRBD1 covers 7 bases. This clonotype was sampled from an adult with rheumatoid arthritis. The CDR3 protein is CQGDTEAFF. The CDR3 bases are TGCCAGGGGGATACTGAAGCTTTCTTT.